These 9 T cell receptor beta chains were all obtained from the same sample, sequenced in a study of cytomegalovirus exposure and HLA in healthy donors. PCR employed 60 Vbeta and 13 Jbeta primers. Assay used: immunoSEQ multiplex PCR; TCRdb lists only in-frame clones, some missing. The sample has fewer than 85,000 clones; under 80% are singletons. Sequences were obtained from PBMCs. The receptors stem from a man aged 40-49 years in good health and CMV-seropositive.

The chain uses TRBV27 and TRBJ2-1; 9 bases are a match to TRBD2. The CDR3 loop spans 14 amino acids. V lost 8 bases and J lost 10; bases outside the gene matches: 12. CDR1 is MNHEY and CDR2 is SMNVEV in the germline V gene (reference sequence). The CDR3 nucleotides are TGTGCCAGCCTAGACCTAGCGGGAAGGAGGGAGCAGTTCTTC. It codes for CASLDLAGRREQFF.

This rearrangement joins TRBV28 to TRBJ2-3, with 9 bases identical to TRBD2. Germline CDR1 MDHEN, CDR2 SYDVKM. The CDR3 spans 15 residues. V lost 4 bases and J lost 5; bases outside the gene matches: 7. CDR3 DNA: TGTGCCAGCAGTTACGGGGCGGGGGGGGGAGATACGCAGTATTTT. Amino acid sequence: CASSYGAGGGDTQYF.

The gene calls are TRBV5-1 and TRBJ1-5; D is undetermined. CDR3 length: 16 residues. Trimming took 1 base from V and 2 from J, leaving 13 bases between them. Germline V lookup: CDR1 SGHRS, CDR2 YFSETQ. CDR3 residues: CASSLTVSGGNQPQHF. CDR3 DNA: TGCGCCAGCAGCTTGACGGTCTCCGGGGGCAATCAGCCCCAGCATTTT.

CDR3 loop: CASSKATSGGCYSSYNEQFF. The CDR3 DNA reads TGTGCCAGCAGCAAAGCGACTAGCGGGGGGTGTTATAGCTCCTACAATGAGCAGTTCTTC. The rearrangement joins TRBV21-1 to TRBJ2-1; whether TRBD2, the table's D call, matches the DNA was not checked. TRBV21-1 corresponds to a pseudogene. CDR3 size: 20 residues.

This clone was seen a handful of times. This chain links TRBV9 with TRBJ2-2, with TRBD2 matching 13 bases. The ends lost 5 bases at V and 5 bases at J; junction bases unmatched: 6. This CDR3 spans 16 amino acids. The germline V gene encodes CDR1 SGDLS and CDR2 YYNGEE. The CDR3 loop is CASSQLAGGLTGELFF. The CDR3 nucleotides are TGTGCCAGCAGTCAACTAGCGGGGGGGCTAACCGGGGAGCTGTTTTTT.

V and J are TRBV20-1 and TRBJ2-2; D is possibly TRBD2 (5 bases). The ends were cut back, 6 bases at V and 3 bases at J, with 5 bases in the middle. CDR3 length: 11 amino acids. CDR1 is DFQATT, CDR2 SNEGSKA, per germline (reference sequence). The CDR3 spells CSAEDTGELFF. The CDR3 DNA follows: TGCAGTGCGGAGGACACCGGGGAGCTGTTTTTT.

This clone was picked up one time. CDR3 coding DNA: TGTGCCAGCAGCTTAGGCCGACGGAGGGAGGGATCGAACACTGAAGCTTTCTTT. Encoded protein: CASSLGRRREGSNTEAFF. The chain combines TRBV7-8 with TRBJ1-1; D not resolved. The CDR3 is 18 amino acids. Between the trimmed V and J ends, which lost 1 base and 1 base, there was a span of 19 bases. Germline V gene sequence: CDR1 SGHVS, CDR2 FQNEAQ.

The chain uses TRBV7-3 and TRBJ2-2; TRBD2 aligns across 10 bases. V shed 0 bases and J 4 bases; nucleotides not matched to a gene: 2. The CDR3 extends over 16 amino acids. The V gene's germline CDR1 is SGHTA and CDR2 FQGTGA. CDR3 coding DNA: TGTGCCAGCAGCTTAACAGCGGGAGGGCCCACCGGGGAGCTGTTTTTT. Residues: CASSLTAGGPTGELFF.

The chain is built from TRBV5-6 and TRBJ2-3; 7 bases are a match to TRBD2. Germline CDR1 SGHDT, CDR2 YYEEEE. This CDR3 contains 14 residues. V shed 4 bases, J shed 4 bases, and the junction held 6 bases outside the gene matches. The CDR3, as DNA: TGTGCCAGCAGCGGGGTAGCGGGTGCAGATACGCAGTATTTT. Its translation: CASSGVAGADTQYF. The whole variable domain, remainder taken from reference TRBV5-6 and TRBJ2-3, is DAGVTQSPTHLIKTRGQQVTLRCSPKSGHDTVSWYQQALGQGPQFIFQYYEEEERQRGNFPDRFSGHQFPNYSSELNVNALLLGDSALYLCASSGVAGADTQYFGPGTRLTVL.